These T cell receptor beta chains were read from a single sample in a study of radiotherapy plus CTLA-4 blockade in lung cancer. Repertoires were generated with immunoSEQ multiplex PCR, while TCRdb's copy carries only in-frame clones and drops some. The data show some 43,000 clones, 75% to 90% seen once. The sequencing used peripheral blood, collected from a patient treated with radiotherapy plus ipilimumab. Source of these receptors: a human donor with non-small cell lung cancer who had stable disease on radiotherapy plus ipilimumab. Each CDR3 is given with its conserved first and last residue. Each record gives: V gene, D gene, CDR3 protein. D genes are given only for firm matches.

v_gene: TRBV7-2
d_gene: TRBD2
CDR3aa: CASSAVGLAYNEQFF

v_gene: TRBV5-1
d_gene: NA
CDR3aa: CASSLDSNQPQHF

v_gene: TRBV19
d_gene: NA
CDR3aa: CASSGWGLKDEQYF

v_gene: TRBV5-1
d_gene: TRBD2
CDR3aa: CASRASGNLNTGELFF

v_gene: TRBV2
d_gene: NA
CDR3aa: CASSGGGTHNQPQHF

v_gene: TRBV25-1
d_gene: NA
CDR3aa: CASSRISGGGTDYEQYF

v_gene: TRBV11-2
d_gene: TRBD1
CDR3aa: CASSLAGTGPITEAFF

v_gene: TRBV18
d_gene: TRBD1
CDR3aa: CASSPPGQGYNEQFF

v_gene: TRBV5-4
d_gene: NA
CDR3aa: CASSRGLTGTEAFF

v_gene: TRBV18
d_gene: TRBD2
CDR3aa: CASSPGLTNTGELFF

v_gene: TRBV19
d_gene: NA
CDR3aa: CASSYPHTSQSGANVLTF

v_gene: TRBV18
d_gene: TRBD2
CDR3aa: CASSLGTSVDEQFF

v_gene: TRBV21-1
d_gene: NA
CDR3aa: CASSKVYQGFEAFF

v_gene: TRBV19
d_gene: NA
CDR3aa: CASSINMNTGELFF

v_gene: TRBV7-2
d_gene: NA
CDR3aa: CASSLLGGAGANVLTF

v_gene: TRBV19
d_gene: NA
CDR3aa: CASSPRGTPTYEQYF

v_gene: TRBV13
d_gene: NA
CDR3aa: CASSQGPGVLNTEAFF

v_gene: TRBV7-7
d_gene: NA
CDR3aa: CASSLAGGTYEQFF

v_gene: TRBV28
d_gene: TRBD1
CDR3aa: CASSSFTGTDQPQHF

v_gene: TRBV7-9
d_gene: TRBD2
CDR3aa: CASSPGQREKGGELFF

v_gene: TRBV4-1
d_gene: TRBD2
CDR3aa: CASSQGIGTSWREQYF

v_gene: TRBV19
d_gene: NA
CDR3aa: CASSSHRYEQFF

v_gene: TRBV4-2
d_gene: TRBD2
CDR3aa: CASSPLTGGHNEQFF

v_gene: TRBV28
d_gene: TRBD1
CDR3aa: CASSFGRGRYSNQPQHF

v_gene: TRBV15
d_gene: NA
CDR3aa: CATSRDNTGDYNEQFF

v_gene: TRBV30
d_gene: NA
CDR3aa: CAWSVLRPGTDTQYF

v_gene: TRBV6-1
d_gene: NA
CDR3aa: CASSEAGERLPGGYTF

v_gene: TRBV4-1
d_gene: TRBD1
CDR3aa: CASSQSLPGQQVSGANVLTF

v_gene: TRBV7-2
d_gene: NA
CDR3aa: CASSLRTGVAETQYF

v_gene: TRBV11-2
d_gene: TRBD2
CDR3aa: CASSFASGSPNEQFF

v_gene: TRBV2
d_gene: NA
CDR3aa: CASRLSFRASTEAFF

v_gene: TRBV30
d_gene: NA
CDR3aa: CAWRLTGSPLHF

v_gene: TRBV5-1
d_gene: TRBD1
CDR3aa: CASSFNPGQGNTEAFF

v_gene: TRBV9
d_gene: NA
CDR3aa: CASSPPTGSGGYTF

v_gene: TRBV4-1
d_gene: TRBD2
CDR3aa: CASSQETSGRKETQYF

v_gene: TRBV15
d_gene: TRBD1
CDR3aa: CATSRKDRGFNQPQHF

v_gene: TRBV7-3
d_gene: NA
CDR3aa: CASSPRENLGYTF

v_gene: TRBV19
d_gene: TRBD1
CDR3aa: CASSLDRNYGYTF

v_gene: TRBV28
d_gene: NA
CDR3aa: CASSFQGGYGSGANVLTF

v_gene: TRBV30
d_gene: NA
CDR3aa: CAWSVGGEGYTF

v_gene: TRBV7-9
d_gene: NA
CDR3aa: CASSSTELAGELFF

v_gene: TRBV11-2
d_gene: NA
CDR3aa: CASSSIRGTDAYEQYF

v_gene: TRBV30
d_gene: TRBD1
CDR3aa: CAWSAGTGGLTDTQYF

v_gene: TRBV5-1
d_gene: TRBD2
CDR3aa: CASSFKTSGKDEQYF

v_gene: TRBV6-6
d_gene: TRBD2
CDR3aa: CASTFTGLAVEQYF

v_gene: TRBV7-8
d_gene: NA
CDR3aa: CASSLRGQESSYEQYF

v_gene: TRBV28
d_gene: NA
CDR3aa: CASSLGGWVRNTEAFF

v_gene: TRBV4-3
d_gene: NA
CDR3aa: CASSQDSRGSEAFF

v_gene: TRBV28
d_gene: TRBD1
CDR3aa: CATTPGTAYSPLHF

v_gene: TRBV9
d_gene: TRBD2
CDR3aa: CASSAYGTSGSDTQYF

v_gene: TRBV5-6
d_gene: TRBD2
CDR3aa: CASSLALAGWYQETQYF

v_gene: TRBV7-2
d_gene: NA
CDR3aa: CASSSGAGSNIQYF

v_gene: TRBV5-1
d_gene: TRBD1
CDR3aa: CASSLWQGASNEQFF

v_gene: TRBV29-1
d_gene: NA
CDR3aa: CSGTENTEAFF

v_gene: TRBV5-1
d_gene: TRBD1
CDR3aa: CASSLADGQGAYEQYF

v_gene: TRBV5-1
d_gene: NA
CDR3aa: CASSLTGVNPYEQYF

v_gene: TRBV27
d_gene: NA
CDR3aa: CASSFGRDYEQYF

v_gene: TRBV4-3
d_gene: NA
CDR3aa: CASSQGVRSQGYGYTF

v_gene: TRBV19
d_gene: TRBD2
CDR3aa: CATRSGGSYEQYF